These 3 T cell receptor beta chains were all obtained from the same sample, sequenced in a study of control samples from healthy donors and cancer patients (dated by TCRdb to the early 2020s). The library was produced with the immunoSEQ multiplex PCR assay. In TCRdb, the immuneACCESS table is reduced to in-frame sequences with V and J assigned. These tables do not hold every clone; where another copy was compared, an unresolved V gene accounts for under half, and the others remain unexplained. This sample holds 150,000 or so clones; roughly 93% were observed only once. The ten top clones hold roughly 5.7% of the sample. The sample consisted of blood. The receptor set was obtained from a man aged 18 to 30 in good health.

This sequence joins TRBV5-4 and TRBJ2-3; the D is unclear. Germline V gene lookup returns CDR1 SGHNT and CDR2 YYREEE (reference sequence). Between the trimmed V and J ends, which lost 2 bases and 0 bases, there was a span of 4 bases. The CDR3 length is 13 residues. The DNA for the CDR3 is TGTGCCAGCAGCTTTTCTAGCACAGATACGCAGTATTTT. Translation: CASSFSSTDTQYF.

CDR3 protein: CASSYGDRAYEQYF. Written as DNA, the CDR3 is TGTGCCAGCAGTTACGGGGACAGGGCCTACGAGCAGTACTTC. V gene TRBV6-5 combines with J gene TRBJ2-7, with 9 bases identical to TRBD1. CDR3 length: 14 amino acids. The J segment lost 2 bases and the V segment lost 2 bases, leaving 1 base of the junction unmatched. Germline values: CDR1 MNHEY, CDR2 SVGAGI.

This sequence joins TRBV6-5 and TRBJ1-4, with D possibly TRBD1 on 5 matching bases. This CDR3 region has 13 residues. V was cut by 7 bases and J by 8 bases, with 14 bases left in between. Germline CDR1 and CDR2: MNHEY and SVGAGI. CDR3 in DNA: TGTGCCAGCAAGGACATCTCCGACGAAAAACTGTTTTTT. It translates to CASKDISDEKLFF.